The clone carrying this TCR beta chain has a count of ten or more. Its antigen is unidentified. The sample is drawn from a study of early T cells in non-severe SARS-CoV-2 infection. About the study: Sequencing targeted bulk RNA from unsorted whole blood, leaving chains unpaired.

Unique molecular identifiers were affixed to single, distinct cDNA molecules. TCRdb analysed the 5' RACE reads with MiXCR anew, one entry per CDR3 protein. The table has about 49,000 distinct CDR3 sequences, roughly 10% seen once; the top ten hold approximately 8.5%. Between the trimmed V and J ends, which lost 5 bases and 1 base, there was a span of 8 bases. CDR1 and CDR2 (germline): SQVTM, ANQGSEA. The CDR3 is made up of 12 amino acids. Study-wide findings and caveats: Missing private and CD4 specificities, VDJdb matching favored anti-spike CD8 responses.

Sequenced material: whole blood. This TCR came from an adult who was a healthcare worker with PCR-confirmed SARS-CoV-2 infection or an uninfected control (not recorded which). This rearrangement joins TRBV29-1 to TRBJ1-1; D is unclear. The CDR3 sequence: CSVSVGNTEAFF. The CDR3 bases are TGCAGCGTTTCAGTAGGGAACACTGAAGCTTTCTTT. Using reference TRBV29-1 and TRBJ1-1 for the parts outside the CDR3, the full variable domain is SAVISQKPSRDICQRGTSLTIQCQVDSQVTMMFWYRQQPGQSLTLIATANQGSEATYESGFVIDKFPISRPNLTFSTLTVSNMSPEDSSIYLCSVSVGNTEAFFGQGTRLTVV.